These 2 T cell receptor beta chains share one sample of origin, sequenced in a study of blood T cell repertoires in COVID-19. Profiling relied on immunoSEQ multiplex PCR, and the TCRdb table lists in-frame clones only, not all of them. The table shows 150,000 to 200,000 clones, with 88% occurring only once. The sequencing input was peripheral blood. These receptors came from a human donor in a cohort sampled during active COVID-19.

The gene calls are TRBV3-1 (or the pseudogene TRBV3-2) and TRBJ2-3; D is uncertain. CDR3 size: 15 residues. CDR1 LGHDT and CDR2 YNNKEL come from the germline V gene (reference sequence). The ends were cut back, 2 bases at V and 4 bases at J, with 13 bases in the middle. The CDR3 DNA sequence: TGTGCCAGCAGCCAACCGCTAATTAAGCCAGATACGCAGTATTTT. Translated, it gives CASSQPLIKPDTQYF.

The V gene is TRBV9, the J gene TRBJ2-3, with 11 bases identical to TRBD1. The J segment lost 2 bases and the V segment lost 3 bases, leaving 5 bases of the junction unmatched. This CDR3 contains 16 residues. CDR1 and CDR2 (germline): SGDLS, YYNGEE. Here the CDR3 DNA reads TGTGCCAGCAGCGAGGGGACAGGGGGTCACACAGATACGCAGTATTTT. It yields the protein CASSEGTGGHTDTQYF.